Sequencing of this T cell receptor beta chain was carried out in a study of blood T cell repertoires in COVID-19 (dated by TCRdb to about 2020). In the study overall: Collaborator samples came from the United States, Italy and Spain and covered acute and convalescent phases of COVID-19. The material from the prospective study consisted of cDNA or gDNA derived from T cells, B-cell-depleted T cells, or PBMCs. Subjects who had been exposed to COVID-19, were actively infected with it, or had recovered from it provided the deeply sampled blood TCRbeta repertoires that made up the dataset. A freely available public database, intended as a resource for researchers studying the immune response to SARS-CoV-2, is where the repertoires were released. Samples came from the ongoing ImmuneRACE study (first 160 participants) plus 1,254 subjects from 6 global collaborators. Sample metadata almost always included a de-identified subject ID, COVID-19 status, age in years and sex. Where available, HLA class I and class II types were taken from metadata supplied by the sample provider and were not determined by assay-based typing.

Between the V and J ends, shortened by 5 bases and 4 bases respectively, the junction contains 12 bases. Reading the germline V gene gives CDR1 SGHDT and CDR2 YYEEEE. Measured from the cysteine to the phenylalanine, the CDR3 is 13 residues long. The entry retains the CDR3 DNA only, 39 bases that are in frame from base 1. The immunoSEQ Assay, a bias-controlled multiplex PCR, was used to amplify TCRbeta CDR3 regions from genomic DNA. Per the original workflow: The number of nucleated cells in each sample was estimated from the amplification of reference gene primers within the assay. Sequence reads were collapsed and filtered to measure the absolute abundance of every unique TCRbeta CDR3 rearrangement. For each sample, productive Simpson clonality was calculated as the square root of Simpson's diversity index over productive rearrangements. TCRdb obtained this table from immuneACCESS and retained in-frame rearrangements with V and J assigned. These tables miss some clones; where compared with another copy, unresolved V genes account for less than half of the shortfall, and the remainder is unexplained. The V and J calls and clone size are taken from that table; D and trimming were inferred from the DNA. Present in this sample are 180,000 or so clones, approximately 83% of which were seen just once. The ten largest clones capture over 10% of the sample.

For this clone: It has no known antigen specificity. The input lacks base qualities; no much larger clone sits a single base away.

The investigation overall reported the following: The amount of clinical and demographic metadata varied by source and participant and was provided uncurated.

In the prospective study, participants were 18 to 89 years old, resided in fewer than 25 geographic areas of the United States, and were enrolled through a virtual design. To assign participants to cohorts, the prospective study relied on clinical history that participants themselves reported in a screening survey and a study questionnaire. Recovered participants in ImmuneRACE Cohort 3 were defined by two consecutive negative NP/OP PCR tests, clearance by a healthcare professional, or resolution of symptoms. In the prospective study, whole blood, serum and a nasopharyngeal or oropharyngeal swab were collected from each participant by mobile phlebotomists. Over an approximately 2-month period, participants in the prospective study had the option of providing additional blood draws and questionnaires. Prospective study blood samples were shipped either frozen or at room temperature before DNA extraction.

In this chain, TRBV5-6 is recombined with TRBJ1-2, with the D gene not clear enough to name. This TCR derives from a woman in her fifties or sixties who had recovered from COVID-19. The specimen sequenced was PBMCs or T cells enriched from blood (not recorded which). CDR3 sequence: CASSSGLFYGYTF. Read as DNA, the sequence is TGTGCCAGCAGTTCAGGACTCTTCTATGGCTACACCTTC.